The subject of this entry is one T cell receptor beta chain. The sample originates from a study of blood T cell repertoires in COVID-19. Study information: Researchers got acute and convalescent COVID-19 samples from the United States, Italy and Spain. Sample material is recorded as cDNA or gDNA derived from T cells, B-cell-depleted T cells, or PBMCs.

V lost 4 bases to trimming and J lost 2 bases, with 5 bases between them. The CDR3 is made up of 12 amino acids. Germline CDR1 reads MNHEY; CDR2 reads SVGEGT. In the original workflow: Reference gene primer amplification gave nucleated cell count estimates. Some clones are missing from TCRdb's copy, which holds only in-frame ones; the method was immunoSEQ multiplex PCR. V and J calls and clone size come straight from that table; D and trimming were deduced from the DNA. Of about 27,000 clones listed, approximately 82% are singletons. The receptor comes from a man aged 70-80 years with acute or convalescent COVID-19. The specimen was peripheral blood. The chain recombines TRBV6-2 or TRBV6-3 with TRBJ2-5; the D is unclear. CDR3 sequence: CASSWAQETQYF. CDR3 nucleotide sequence: TGTGCCAGCAGTTGGGCACAAGAGACCCAGTACTTC.